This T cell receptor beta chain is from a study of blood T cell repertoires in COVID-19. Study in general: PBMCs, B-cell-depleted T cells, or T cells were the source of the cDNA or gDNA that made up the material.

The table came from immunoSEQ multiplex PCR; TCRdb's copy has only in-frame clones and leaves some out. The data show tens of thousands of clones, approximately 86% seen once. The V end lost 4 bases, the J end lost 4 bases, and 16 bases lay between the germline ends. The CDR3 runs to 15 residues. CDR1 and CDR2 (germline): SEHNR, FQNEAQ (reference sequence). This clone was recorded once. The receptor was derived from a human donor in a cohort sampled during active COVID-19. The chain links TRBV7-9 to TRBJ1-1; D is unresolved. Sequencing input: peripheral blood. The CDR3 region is CASSSMGSGSTEAFF. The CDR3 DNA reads TGTGCCAGCAGCTCAATGGGTTCGGGGAGCACTGAAGCTTTCTTT.